This paragraph reports one T cell receptor (beta chain). PCR amplification relied on 60 Vbeta primers (plus 13 Jbeta primers). Libraries were prepared by immunoSEQ multiplex PCR; TCRdb keeps only in-frame clonotypes and omits some of them. Of around 130,000 clones listed, approximately 80% were seen once; the top ten hold 2.5% to 3%. This CDR3 is 12 amino acids long. CDR1 is ENHRY and CDR2 is SYGVKD in the germline V gene. Trimming took 0 bases from V and 5 from J, leaving 3 bases between them. This record belongs to a study of cytomegalovirus exposure and HLA in healthy donors. The specimen was PBMCs. This sequence originates from a woman aged 18 to 35 in good health and CMV-seropositive. The chain couples TRBV10-3 to TRBJ2-3; D is uncertain. CDR3 protein: CAISESRDTQYF. DNA of the CDR3: TGTGCCATCAGTGAGTCGAGAGATACGCAGTATTTT.